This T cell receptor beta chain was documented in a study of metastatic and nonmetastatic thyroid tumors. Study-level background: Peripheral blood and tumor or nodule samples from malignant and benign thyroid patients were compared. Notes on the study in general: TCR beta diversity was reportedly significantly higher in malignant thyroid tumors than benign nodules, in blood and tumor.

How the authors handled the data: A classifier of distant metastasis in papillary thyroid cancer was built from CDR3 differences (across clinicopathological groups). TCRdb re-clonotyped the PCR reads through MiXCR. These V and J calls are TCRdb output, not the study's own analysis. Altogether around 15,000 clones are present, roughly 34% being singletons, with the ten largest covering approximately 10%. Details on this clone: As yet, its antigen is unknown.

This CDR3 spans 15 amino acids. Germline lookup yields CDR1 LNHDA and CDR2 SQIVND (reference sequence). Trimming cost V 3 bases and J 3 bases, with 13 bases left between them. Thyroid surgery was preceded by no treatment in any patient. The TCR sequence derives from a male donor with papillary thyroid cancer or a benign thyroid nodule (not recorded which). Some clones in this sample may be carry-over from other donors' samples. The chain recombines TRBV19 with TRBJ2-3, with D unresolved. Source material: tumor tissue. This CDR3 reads CASSIARLDTDTQYF. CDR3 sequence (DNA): TGTGCCAGTAGTATTGCCAGGTTGGATACAGATACGCAGTATTTT.